This TCR beta chain was identified in a study of identical twins. No donor was unhealthy or non-Caucasian. Carrying unique molecular identifiers, the cDNA also gained a universal primer site through template switching. Each CDR3 protein is one row after TCRdb ran MiXCR on the 5' RACE reads. Found here are more than 1.5 million distinct CDR3 sequences, under 35% of them singletons; the top ten hold less than 0.35%. Study findings and constraints: Instead of following the same donors, the conclusions were based on cross-sectional statistical analysis.

Notes on this clonotype: Its specificity is unknown.

This receptor was identified in a newborn girl in good health. The sequenced sample consisted of cord blood.

The CDR3 DNA reads TGTGCCATCAGTGGGACAGGGAAATATAGCAATCAGCCCCAGCATTTT. Residues: CAISGTGKYSNQPQHF. The chain employs TRBV10-3 and TRBJ1-5, with TRBD1 matching 8 bases. This CDR3 has 16 residues. Germline CDR1 is ENHRY and CDR2 is SYGVKD. V lost 4 bases and J lost 0; bases outside the gene matches: 5.